This TCR beta chain is from a study of T-cell reconstitution after alpha-beta-depleted transplantation in children listed by TCRdb under 2016. Broadly, across the study: T-cell immune reconstitution after TCRalphabeta/CD19-depleted allogeneic hematopoietic cell transplantation in children was quantitatively tracked in the study by means of TCR repertoire profiling.

CDR1 and CDR2, per the germline V gene, are SGHRS and YFSETQ. V loses 5 bases, J loses 6 bases, and the germline ends lie 17 bases apart. There are 14 amino acids in the CDR3, from cysteine to phenylalanine inclusive. The entry retains the CDR3 DNA only, 42 bases that are in frame from base 1. Receptors were amplified or captured by PCR. Instrument on record: Illumina HiSeq 2500. TCR libraries were prepared with molecular barcoding, using unique molecular identifiers to normalize TCRbeta repertoire quantification. TCRdb took the public reads, trimmed them with fastp at Q25, ran MiXCR for clone calling and kept in-frame beta chains. Duplicate CDR3 protein sequences are folded into a single record with the most common DNA and genes. The sample profile shows 150,000 to 250,000 distinct CDR3 sequences; about 14% of them were found once. The top ten hold about 12% of the sample. This clonotype occurred many times. Its recognized antigen is unknown. No much larger clone exists at a distance of one base, and base qualities are not known.

The V and J segments used are TRBV5-1 and TRBJ1-2; no D gene can be assigned with confidence. The material was PBMCs from the stem cell graft donor, obtained from the stem cell graft. The source of this sequence is a human donor who donated a stem cell graft to a child with acute lymphoblastic leukemia. Read as DNA, the sequence is TGCGCCAGCAGGGTCGGCAGAGACACCCATGGCTACACCTTC. It encodes CASRVGRDTHGYTF.